Below are 9 T cell receptor beta chains sequenced from a single sample in a study of blood T cell repertoires in COVID-19 (TCRdb year 2020). The method was the immunoSEQ multiplex PCR assay. Not all clones reach the TCRdb copy of this immuneACCESS table, which keeps in-frame sequences only. Checked studies attribute under half of the gap to unresolved V genes and leave the rest unexplained. The sample table shows approximately 200,000 clones, and approximately 78% are seen once. Around 11% of the sample comes from the top ten. What was sequenced was peripheral blood. The receptor source for this set is a woman older than 75 with COVID-19, enrolled during active disease.

V and J are TRBV28 and TRBJ1-2; 8 bases are shared with TRBD1. The CDR3 is 13 amino acids. Germline V CDR1 and CDR2: MDHEN, SYDVKM. V was clipped by 7 bases and J by 8 bases; unmatched bases: 9. The CDR3 sequence: CASTLGRGRGYTF. Here the CDR3 DNA reads TGTGCCAGCACCCTGGGCAGGGGGCGAGGCTACACCTTC.

The J gene is TRBJ2-3, the V gene TRBV28, with a tentative D call TRBD1 (7 bases). V shed 5 bases and J shed 0 bases, with 12 bases lying between them. From germline, CDR1 is MDHEN and CDR2 SYDVKM. The CDR3 is 15 amino acids. CDR3 coding DNA: TGTGCCAGCAGTCTGGGGGGACAGAGCACAGATACGCAGTATTTT. It yields the protein CASSLGGQSTDTQYF.

The CDR3 reads CATSGTGPYEQYF. CDR3 bases: TGTGCCACCAGTGGGACAGGGCCCTACGAGCAGTACTTC. The genes are TRBV24-1 and TRBJ2-7; TRBD1 agrees at 8 bases. Germline V gene sequence: CDR1 KGHDR, CDR2 SFDVKD. This CDR3 is built from 13 residues. Trimming cost V 5 bases and J 2 bases; bases outside gene matches: 1.

This chain links TRBV25-1 with TRBJ1-6; maybe TRBD1 (5 bases). Germline lookup yields CDR1 MGHDK and CDR2 SYGVNS. The V end lost 6 bases, the J end lost 6 bases, and 15 bases lay between the germline ends. The CDR3 is 15 amino acids. The CDR3 protein is CASSEQGGGNSPLHF. In nucleotides, the CDR3 is TGTGCCAGCAGCGAGCAGGGTGGTGGTAATTCACCCCTCCACTTT. Supplemented by reference TRBV25-1 and TRBJ1-6, the full variable domain reads EADIYQTPRYLVIGTGKKITLECSQTMGHDKMYWYQQDPGMELHLIHYSYGVNSTEKGDLSSESTVSRIRTEHFPLTLESARPSHTSQYLCASSEQGGGNSPLHFGNGTRLTVT.

The chain couples TRBV9 to TRBJ1-2, with 7 bases fitting TRBD1. This CDR3 region has 14 residues. Germline CDR1 SGDLS, CDR2 YYNGEE. V was pared by 0 bases and J by 5 bases, with 4 bases of the junction left unmatched. In DNA form, the CDR3 reads TGTGCCAGCAGCGTAGAGTACAGGGGATATGGCTACACCTTC. Translated, it gives CASSVEYRGYGYTF. Combining the CDR3 with reference TRBV9 and TRBJ1-2 gives the whole variable domain DSGVTQTPKHLITATGQRVTLRCSPRSGDLSVYWYQQSLDQGLQFLIQYYNGEERAKGNILERFSAQQFPDLHSELNLSSLELGDSALYFCASSVEYRGYGYTFGSGTRLTVV.

The genes are TRBV4-1 and TRBJ1-2, with TRBD1 identical over 10 bases. This CDR3 is 15 amino acids long. Trimming removed 4 bases from V and 6 bases from J; junction bases left unmatched: 8. The germline gives CDR1 MGHRA, CDR2 YSYEKL. CDR3 nucleotides: TGCGCCAGCAGCCGCCCGGGACAGGGGTTTGATGGCTACACCTTC. It is translated as CASSRPGQGFDGYTF.

J is TRBJ2-5 and V is TRBV19; weak D call: TRBD2 (8 bases). This CDR3 is built from 16 residues. Germline V CDR1 and CDR2: LNHDA, SQIVND (reference sequence). Trimming pared 6 bases from V and 4 bases from J, leaving 21 bases between. The CDR3 reads CASSPTGREVGETQYF. The CDR3 DNA follows: TGTGCCAGTAGCCCGACAGGGCGGGAGGTTGGAGAGACCCAGTACTTC.

The chain carries TRBV23-1 and TRBJ2-1, with 8 bases that match TRBD2. TRBV23-1 qualifies as an ORF whose function is uncertain. Trimming at V came to 0 bases and at J to 8 bases, leaving 24 bases not matched to a gene. The CDR3 consists of 21 residues. The CDR3 protein is CASSQSSGVLFLAGNGDEQFF. The CDR3 nucleotides are TGCGCCAGCAGTCAATCCAGCGGAGTTCTTTTTTTAGCGGGAAATGGGGATGAGCAGTTCTTC.

This clone was picked up one time. V usage is TRBV6-2 or TRBV6-3 and J usage is TRBJ1-5, with 7 nucleotides matching TRBD1. V dropped 6 bases and J dropped 2; count of bases not matched to a gene: 7. CDR3 size: 15 residues. Germline V gene lookup returns CDR1 MNHEY and CDR2 SVGEGT. The CDR3 here is CASRYRGGGNQPQHF. The CDR3 DNA reads as TGTGCCAGCAGGTACAGGGGTGGGGGCAATCAGCCCCAGCATTTT.